Listed below are T cell receptor beta chains from one sample, sequenced in a study of shared clonotypes between healthy human individuals. Libraries were prepared by immunoSEQ multiplex PCR; TCRdb keeps only in-frame clonotypes and omits some of them. The table has roughly 660,000 clones, 90% seen once. Sequenced material: memory CD8+ T cells from PBMCs. These receptors originate from a man younger than 30 in good health. Some clones in this sample may be carry-over from other donors' samples. CDR3s include the opening cysteine and the closing phenylalanine or tryptophan. Fields, in order: V gene, clone size, D gene, J gene, CDR3 protein, CDR3 DNA. The D gene is left open where the match is weak. A row's size may be missing; if present it is once, few, many or a size class.

>TRBV4-3|NA|TRBD1|TRBJ2-7
CASSQERETGGFYEQYF
TGCGCCAGCAGCCAAGAAAGGGAGACAGGGGGCTTTTACGAGCAGTACTTC
>TRBV4-1|NA|NA|TRBJ2-7
CASSQDLVRDDYEQYF
TGCGCCAGCAGCCAAGATCTTGTCAGGGACGACTACGAGCAGTACTTC
>TRBV7-6|NA|NA|TRBJ2-1
CASSFLGRSNEQFF
TGTGCCAGCAGCTTCCTCGGGAGATCCAATGAGCAGTTCTTC
>TRBV6-4|NA|TRBD2|TRBJ2-7
CASSDGWTSGRESSYEQYF
TGTGCCAGCAGTGACGGCTGGACTAGCGGGAGAGAGAGCTCCTACGAGCAGTACTTC
>TRBV28|few|NA|TRBJ1-1
CASRGVGNTEAFF
TGTGCCAGCAGGGGGGTGGGGAACACTGAAGCTTTCTTT
>TRBV7-6|NA|TRBD2|TRBJ2-1
CASSPTLAGGRLEQFF
TGTGCCAGCAGCCCTACTTTAGCGGGAGGGCGACTTGAGCAGTTCTTC
>TRBV5-1|once|TRBD1|TRBJ2-7
CASSLYGTGRSYEQYF
TGCGCCAGCAGCTTGTATGGGACAGGACGATCCTACGAGCAGTACTTC
>TRBV5-4|NA|TRBD1|TRBJ2-5
CASSVDRPQETQYF
TGTGCCAGCAGCGTGGACAGGCCGCAAGAGACCCAGTACTTC
>TRBV5-4|once|TRBD2|TRBJ2-1
CASSSGLAGGYNEQFF
TGTGCCAGCAGCTCTGGACTAGCGGGAGGTTACAATGAGCAGTTCTTC
>TRBV4-3|NA|TRBD2|TRBJ2-1
CASSQDWREGGSYEQFF
TGCGCCAGCAGCCAAGATTGGCGGGAGGGGGGTAGCTATGAGCAGTTCTTC
>TRBV18|NA|NA|TRBJ1-1
CASSPPVTDTEAFF
TGTGCCAGCTCACCACCAGTCACGGACACTGAAGCTTTCTTT
>TRBV5-1|NA|NA|TRBJ1-2
CASRGGDGYTF
TGCGCCAGCAGGGGGGGAGATGGCTACACCTTC
>TRBV11-2|NA|TRBD1|TRBJ2-5
CASSTRTGGYRYETQYF
TGTGCCAGCAGCACGAGGACAGGGGGCTATCGGTATGAGACCCAGTACTTC
>TRBV5-4|NA|TRBD1|TRBJ2-7
CASSHDRGREQYF
TGTGCCAGCAGCCATGACAGGGGTAGGGAGCAGTACTTC
>TRBV14|NA|NA|TRBJ1-1
CASSQRGSPHGAFF
TGTGCCAGCAGCCAAAGAGGGTCCCCGCATGGGGCTTTCTTT
>TRBV10-2|NA|TRBD1|TRBJ1-4
CASREDRGVWKLFF
TGCGCCAGCAGAGAGGACAGGGGAGTATGGAAACTGTTTTTT
>TRBV6-6|NA|TRBD1|TRBJ2-7
CASRTGVPYEQYF
TGTGCCAGCAGAACAGGGGTTCCCTACGAGCAGTACTTC